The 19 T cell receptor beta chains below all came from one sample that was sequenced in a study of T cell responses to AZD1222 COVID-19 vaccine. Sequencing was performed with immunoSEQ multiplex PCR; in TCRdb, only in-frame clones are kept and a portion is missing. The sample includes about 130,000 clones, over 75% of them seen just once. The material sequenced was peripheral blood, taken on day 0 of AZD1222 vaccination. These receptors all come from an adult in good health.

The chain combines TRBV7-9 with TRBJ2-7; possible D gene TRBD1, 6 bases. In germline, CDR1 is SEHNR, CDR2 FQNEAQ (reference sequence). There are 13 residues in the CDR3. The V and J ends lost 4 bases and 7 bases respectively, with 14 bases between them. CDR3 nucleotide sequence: TGTGCCAGCAGCTACGGACAGCACACAGAGCAGTACTTC. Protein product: CASSYGQHTEQYF.

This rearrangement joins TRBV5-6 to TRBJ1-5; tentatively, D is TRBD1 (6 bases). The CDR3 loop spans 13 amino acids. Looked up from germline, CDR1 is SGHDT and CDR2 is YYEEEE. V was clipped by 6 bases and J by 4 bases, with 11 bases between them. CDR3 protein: CASNYRENQPQHF. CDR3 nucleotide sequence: TGTGCCAGCAACTACAGGGAAAATCAGCCCCAGCATTTT.

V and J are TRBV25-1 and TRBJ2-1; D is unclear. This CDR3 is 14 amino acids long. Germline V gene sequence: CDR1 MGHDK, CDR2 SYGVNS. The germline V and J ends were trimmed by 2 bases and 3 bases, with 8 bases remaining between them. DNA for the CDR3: TGTGCCAGCAGTGAAGATTGGGACTACAATGAGCAGTTCTTC. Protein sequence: CASSEDWDYNEQFF.

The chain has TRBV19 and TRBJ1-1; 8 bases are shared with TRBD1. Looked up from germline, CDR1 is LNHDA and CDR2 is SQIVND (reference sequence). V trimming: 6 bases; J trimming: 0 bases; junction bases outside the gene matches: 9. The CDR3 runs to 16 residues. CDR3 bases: TGTGCCAGTAGCCACAGGGGGGGAGCTATGAACACTGAAGCTTTCTTT. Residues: CASSHRGGAMNTEAFF. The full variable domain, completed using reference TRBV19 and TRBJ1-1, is DGGITQSPKYLFRKEGQNVTLSCEQNLNHDAMYWYRQDPGQGLRLIYYSQIVNDFQKGDIAEGYSVSREKKESFPLTVTSAQKNPTAFYLCASSHRGGAMNTEAFFGQGTRLTVV.

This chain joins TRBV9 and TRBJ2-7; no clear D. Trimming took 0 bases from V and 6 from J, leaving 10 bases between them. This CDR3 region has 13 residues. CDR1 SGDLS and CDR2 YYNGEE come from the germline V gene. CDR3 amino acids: CASSVGSLGEQYF. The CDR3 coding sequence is TGTGCCAGCAGCGTAGGTTCCCTGGGCGAGCAGTACTTC.

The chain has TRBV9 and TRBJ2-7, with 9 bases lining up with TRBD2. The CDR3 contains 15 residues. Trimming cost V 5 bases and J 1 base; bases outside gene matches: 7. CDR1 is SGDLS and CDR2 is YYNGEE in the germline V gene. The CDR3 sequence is CASSASGDPSYEQYF. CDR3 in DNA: TGTGCCAGCAGTGCTAGCGGGGACCCTTCCTACGAGCAGTACTTC.

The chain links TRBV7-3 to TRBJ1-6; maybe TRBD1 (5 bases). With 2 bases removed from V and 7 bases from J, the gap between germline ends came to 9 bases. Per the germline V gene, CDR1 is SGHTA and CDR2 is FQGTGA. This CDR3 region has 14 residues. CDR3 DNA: TGTGCCAGCAGCTTAGGAGGGGTCAATTCACCCCTCCACTTT. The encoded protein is CASSLGGVNSPLHF.

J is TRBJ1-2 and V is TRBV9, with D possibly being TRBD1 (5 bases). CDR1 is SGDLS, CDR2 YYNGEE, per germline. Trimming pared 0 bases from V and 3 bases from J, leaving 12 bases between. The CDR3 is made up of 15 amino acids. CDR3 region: CASSVVDGGDYGYTF. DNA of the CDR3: TGTGCCAGCAGCGTAGTGGATGGGGGGGACTATGGCTACACCTTC. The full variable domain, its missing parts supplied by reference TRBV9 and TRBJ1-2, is DSGVTQTPKHLITATGQRVTLRCSPRSGDLSVYWYQQSLDQGLQFLIQYYNGEERAKGNILERFSAQQFPDLHSELNLSSLELGDSALYFCASSVVDGGDYGYTFGSGTRLTVV.

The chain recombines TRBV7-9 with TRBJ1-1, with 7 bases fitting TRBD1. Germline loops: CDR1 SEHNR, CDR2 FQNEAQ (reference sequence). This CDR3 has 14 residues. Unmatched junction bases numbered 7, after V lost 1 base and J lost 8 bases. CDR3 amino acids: CASSLVGGQDEAFF. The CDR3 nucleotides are TGTGCCAGCAGCTTAGTGGGAGGACAGGACGAAGCTTTCTTT. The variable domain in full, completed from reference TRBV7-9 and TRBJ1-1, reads DTGVSQNPRHKITKRGQNVTFRCDPISEHNRLYWYRQTLGQGPEFLTYFQNEAQLEKSRLLSDRFSAERPKGSFSTLEIQRTEQGDSAMYLCASSLVGGQDEAFFGQGTRLTVV.

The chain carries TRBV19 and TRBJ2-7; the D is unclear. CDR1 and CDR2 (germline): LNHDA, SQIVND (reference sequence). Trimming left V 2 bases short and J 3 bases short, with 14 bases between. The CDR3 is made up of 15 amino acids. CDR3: CASSINRHFNYEQYF. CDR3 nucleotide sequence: TGTGCCAGTAGTATAAACCGGCACTTCAACTACGAGCAGTACTTC. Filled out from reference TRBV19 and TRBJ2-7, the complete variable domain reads DGGITQSPKYLFRKEGQNVTLSCEQNLNHDAMYWYRQDPGQGLRLIYYSQIVNDFQKGDIAEGYSVSREKKESFPLTVTSAQKNPTAFYLCASSINRHFNYEQYFGPGTRLTVT.

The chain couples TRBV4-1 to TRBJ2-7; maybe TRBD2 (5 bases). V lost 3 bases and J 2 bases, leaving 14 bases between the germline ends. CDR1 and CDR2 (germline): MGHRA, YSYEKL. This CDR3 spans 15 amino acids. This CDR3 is CASSQTPSGPYEQYF. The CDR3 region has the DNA TGCGCCAGCAGCCAGACGCCGAGCGGCCCCTACGAGCAGTACTTC.

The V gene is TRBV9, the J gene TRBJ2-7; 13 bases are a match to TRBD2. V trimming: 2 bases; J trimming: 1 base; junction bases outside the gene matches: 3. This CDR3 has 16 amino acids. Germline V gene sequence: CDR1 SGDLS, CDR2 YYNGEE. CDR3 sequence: CASSVGLAGESYEQYF. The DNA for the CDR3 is TGTGCCAGCAGCGTTGGACTAGCGGGAGAGTCCTACGAGCAGTACTTC.

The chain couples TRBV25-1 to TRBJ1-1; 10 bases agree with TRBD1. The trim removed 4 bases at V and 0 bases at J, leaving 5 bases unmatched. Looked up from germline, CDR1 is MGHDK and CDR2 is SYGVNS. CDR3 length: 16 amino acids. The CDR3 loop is CASSGRDRGLNTEAFF. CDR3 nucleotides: TGTGCCAGCAGTGGCCGGGACAGGGGTTTGAACACTGAAGCTTTCTTT.

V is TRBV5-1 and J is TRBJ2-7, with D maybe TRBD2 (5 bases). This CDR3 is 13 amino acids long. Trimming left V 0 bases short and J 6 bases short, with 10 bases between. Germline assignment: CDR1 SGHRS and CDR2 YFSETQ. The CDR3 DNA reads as TGCGCCAGCAGCTTGGGGACTCCTAGCGAGCAGTACTTC. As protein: CASSLGTPSEQYF.

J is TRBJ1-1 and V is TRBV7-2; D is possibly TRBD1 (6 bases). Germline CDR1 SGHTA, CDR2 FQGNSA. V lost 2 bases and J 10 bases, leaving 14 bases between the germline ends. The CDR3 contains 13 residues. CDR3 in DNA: TGTGCCAGCAGCTTATTGTTCGGACAGAGAGCTTTCTTT. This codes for CASSLLFGQRAFF.

CDR3 sequence: CARVSSGSGNEQFF. The CDR3 nucleotides read TGTGCCAGAGTCTCTAGCGGGAGCGGCAATGAGCAGTTCTTC. The V gene is TRBV2, the J gene TRBJ2-1, with 10 bases matching TRBD2. From germline, CDR1 is SNHLY and CDR2 FYNNEI. V was clipped by 9 bases and J by 6 bases; unmatched bases: 8. This CDR3 contains 14 residues.

CDR3 sequence: CASSIDSRATGELFF. CDR3 DNA: TGTGCCAGTAGTATAGATAGTCGGGCAACCGGGGAGCTGTTTTTT. This rearrangement joins TRBV19 to TRBJ2-2; D is undetermined. Germline-derived CDR1 and CDR2 are LNHDA and SQIVND (reference sequence). Trimming removed 0 bases from V and 5 bases from J, with 10 bases in between. This CDR3 contains 15 residues.

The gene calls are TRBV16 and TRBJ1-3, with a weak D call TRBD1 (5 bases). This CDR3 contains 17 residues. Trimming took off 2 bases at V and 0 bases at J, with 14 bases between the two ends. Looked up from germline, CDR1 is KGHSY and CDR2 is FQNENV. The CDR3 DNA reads TGTGCCAGCAGCCAAAGGTCCCGACAGTTCTCTGGAAACACCATATATTTT. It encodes CASSQRSRQFSGNTIYF.

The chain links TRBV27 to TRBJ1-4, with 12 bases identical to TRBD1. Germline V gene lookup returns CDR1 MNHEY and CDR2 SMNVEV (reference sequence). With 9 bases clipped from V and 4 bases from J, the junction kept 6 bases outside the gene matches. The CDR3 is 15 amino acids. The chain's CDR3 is CASWDRGRINEKLFF. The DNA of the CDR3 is TGTGCCAGTTGGGACAGGGGGCGGATTAATGAAAAACTGTTTTTT.